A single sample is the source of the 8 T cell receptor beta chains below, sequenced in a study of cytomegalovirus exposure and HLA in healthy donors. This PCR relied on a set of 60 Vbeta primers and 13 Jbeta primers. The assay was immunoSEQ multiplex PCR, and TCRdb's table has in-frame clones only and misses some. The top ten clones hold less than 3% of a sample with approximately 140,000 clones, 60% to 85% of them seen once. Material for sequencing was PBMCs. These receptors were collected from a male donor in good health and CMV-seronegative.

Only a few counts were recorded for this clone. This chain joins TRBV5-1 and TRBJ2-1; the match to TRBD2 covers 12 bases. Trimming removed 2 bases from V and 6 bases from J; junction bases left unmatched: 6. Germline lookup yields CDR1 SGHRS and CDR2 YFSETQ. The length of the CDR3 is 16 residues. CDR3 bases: TGCGCCAGCAGCTTAGAAAGACTAGCGGGAGTCAATGAGCAGTTCTTC. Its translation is CASSLERLAGVNEQFF.

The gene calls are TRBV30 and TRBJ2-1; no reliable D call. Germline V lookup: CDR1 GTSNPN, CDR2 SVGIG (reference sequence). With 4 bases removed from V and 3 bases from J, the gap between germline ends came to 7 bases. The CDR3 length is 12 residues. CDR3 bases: TGTGCCTGGACAGATAACTACAATGAGCAGTTCTTC. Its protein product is CAWTDNYNEQFF.

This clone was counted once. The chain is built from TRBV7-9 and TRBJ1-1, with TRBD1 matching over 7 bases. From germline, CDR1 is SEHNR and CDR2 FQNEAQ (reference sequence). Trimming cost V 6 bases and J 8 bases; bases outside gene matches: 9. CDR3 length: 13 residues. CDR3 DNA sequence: TGTGCCAGCAGTTTTTCCCCAGGGGGGGAAGCTTTCTTT. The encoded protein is CASSFSPGGEAFF.

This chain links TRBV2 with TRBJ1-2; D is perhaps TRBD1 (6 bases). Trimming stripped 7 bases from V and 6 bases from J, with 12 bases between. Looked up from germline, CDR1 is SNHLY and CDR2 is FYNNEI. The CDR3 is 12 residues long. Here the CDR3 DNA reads TGTGCCAGCATTGAGACAGGTGATGGCTACACCTTC. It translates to CASIETGDGYTF.

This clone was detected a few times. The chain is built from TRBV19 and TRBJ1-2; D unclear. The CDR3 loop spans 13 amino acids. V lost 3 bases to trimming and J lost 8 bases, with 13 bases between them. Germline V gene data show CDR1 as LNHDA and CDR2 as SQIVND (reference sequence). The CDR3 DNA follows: TGTGCCAGTAGTATTCGCGAAGCGTCAGGCTACACCTTC. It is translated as CASSIREASGYTF.

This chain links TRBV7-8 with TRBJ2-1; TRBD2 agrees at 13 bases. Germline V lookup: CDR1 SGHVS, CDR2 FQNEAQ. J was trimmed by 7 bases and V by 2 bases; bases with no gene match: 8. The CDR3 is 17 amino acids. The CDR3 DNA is TGTGCCAGCAGCTTAAGAGAACTAGCGGGGGGGGTAAATGAGCAGTTCTTC. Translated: CASSLRELAGGVNEQFF.

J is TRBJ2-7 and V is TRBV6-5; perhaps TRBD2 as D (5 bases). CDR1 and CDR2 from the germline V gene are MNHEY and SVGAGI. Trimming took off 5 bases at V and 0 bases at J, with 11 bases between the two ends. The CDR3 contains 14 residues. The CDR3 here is CASSNGDSSYEQYF. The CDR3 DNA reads TGTGCCAGCAGTAACGGGGATTCCTCCTACGAGCAGTACTTC.

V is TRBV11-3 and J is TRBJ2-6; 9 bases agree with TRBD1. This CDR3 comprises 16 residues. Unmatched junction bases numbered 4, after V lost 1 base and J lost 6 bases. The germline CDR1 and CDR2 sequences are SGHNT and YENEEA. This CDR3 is CASSLAGQGKANVLTF. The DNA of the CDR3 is TGTGCCAGCAGCTTAGCCGGACAGGGGAAGGCCAACGTCCTGACTTTC.